A single TCR beta chain is shown here with its context. Its antigen is not known. This sample stems from a study of T cell responses to AZD1222 COVID-19 vaccine. Assay used: immunoSEQ multiplex PCR; TCRdb lists only in-frame clones, some missing. Seen here are about 67,000 clones, around four fifths observed once, and the top ten hold around 20%. General observations from the study: The donor cohort was predominantly white British with a female majority, and clonal diversity may have been underestimated. At baseline, just a handful of AZD1222 recipients tested seropositive. Sampled repertoires all dated from after the peak T cell response. Two AZD1222 doses significantly raised spike-specific TCR breadth and depth over controls.

V was pared by 5 bases and J by 7 bases, with 11 bases between. The CDR3 spans 12 residues. The rearrangement joins TRBV12-3 or TRBV12-4 to TRBJ1-1; D is unclear. Sample: peripheral blood, taken on day 0 of AZD1222 vaccination. This sequence was found in an adult in good health. The CDR3 nucleotides are TGTGCCAGCAGTATAAGGCAGATTGAAGCTTTCTTT. Its translation: CASSIRQIEAFF.